This T cell receptor beta chain came from a study of blood T cell repertoires in COVID-19. Germline V lookup: CDR1 SGDLS, CDR2 YYNGEE. V lost 3 bases, J lost 1 base, and 14 bases lay in between. CDR3 length: 15 residues. The assay was immunoSEQ multiplex PCR, and TCRdb's table has in-frame clones only and misses some. The sample yields more than 200,000 clones, about 90% seen once. The V and J genes are TRBV9 and TRBJ2-7; D is perhaps TRBD1 (6 bases). Sequencing was done on a sample of PBMCs or T cells enriched from blood (not recorded which). This sequence originates from a woman in her twenties or thirties who had been exposed to COVID-19. This chain's CDR3 is CASSAYETGSYEQYF. The CDR3 DNA follows: TGTGCCAGCAGCGCTTACGAGACAGGTTCCTACGAGCAGTACTTC.